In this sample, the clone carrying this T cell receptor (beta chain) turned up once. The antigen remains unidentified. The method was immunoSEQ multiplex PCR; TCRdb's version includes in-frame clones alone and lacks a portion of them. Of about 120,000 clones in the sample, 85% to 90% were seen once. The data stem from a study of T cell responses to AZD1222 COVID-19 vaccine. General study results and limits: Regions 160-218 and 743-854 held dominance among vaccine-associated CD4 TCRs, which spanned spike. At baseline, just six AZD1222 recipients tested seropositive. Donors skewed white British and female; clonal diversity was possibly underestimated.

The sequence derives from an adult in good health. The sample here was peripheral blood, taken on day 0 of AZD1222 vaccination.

CDR3 residues: CASSAGGARNEQFF. The CDR3 DNA sequence: TGTGCCAGCAGCGCCGGGGGGGCGCGCAATGAGCAGTTCTTC. The chain has TRBV5-5 and TRBJ2-1, with 8 bases identical to TRBD2. The J segment lost 6 bases and the V segment lost 4 bases, leaving 6 bases of the junction unmatched. Germline CDR1 is SGHKS and CDR2 is YYEKEE (reference sequence). The CDR3 sequence is 14 residues long.